Listed below are T cell receptor beta chains from one sample, sequenced in a study of shared T cell receptors in the human thymus. Assay used: immunoSEQ multiplex PCR; TCRdb lists only in-frame clones, some missing. The repertoire holds about 610,000 clones, with over 75% as singletons. This sample was also put to use in a study of human thymus T cells.

Sequenced input: thymocytes. The receptors were gathered from a boy in the first two years of life with a congenital heart defect. Both conserved end residues are part of each CDR3. The order of the fields is D gene, V gene, J gene, clone size, CDR3 length, CDR3 protein, CDR3 DNA. D genes are given only for firm matches. The listing skips clone size in some rows; elsewhere it reads once, few, many or a size class.

TRBD2	TRBV7-2	TRBJ2-7	-	17	CASSLVASGRSSYEQYF	TGTGCCAGCAGCTTAGTGGCTAGCGGGAGGAGCTCCTACGAGCAGTACTTC
-	TRBV28	TRBJ1-2	-	16	CASTRQRASGNYGYTF	TGTGCCAGCACAAGACAGCGAGCCTCCGGCAACTATGGCTACACCTTC
-	TRBV5-6	TRBJ2-3	-	17	CASSLRRPNHRADTQYF	TGTGCCAGCAGCTTGCGCCGTCCTAACCATCGGGCAGATACGCAGTATTTT
-	TRBV28	TRBJ2-7	-	18	CASSFKAGRGRVSYEQYF	TGTGCCAGCAGTTTCAAAGCTGGTAGGGGGAGGGTCTCCTACGAGCAGTACTTC
-	TRBV6-1	TRBJ1-2	once	15	CATRPPTGRNYGYTF	TGTGCCACCCGTCCCCCGACAGGTAGAAACTATGGCTACACCTTC
TRBD1	TRBV5-5	TRBJ2-7	few	14	CASRLGQRPDEQYF	TGTGCCAGCAGGTTGGGACAGAGACCTGACGAGCAGTACTTC
TRBD2	TRBV7-2	TRBJ2-5	-	18	CASSLRFKGLALQETQYF	TGTGCCAGCAGCTTAAGGTTTAAGGGACTAGCATTGCAAGAGACCCAGTACTTC
TRBD2	TRBV9	TRBJ2-3	-	16	CASSVASGLLTDTQYF	TGTGCCAGCAGCGTAGCTAGCGGACTCCTCACAGATACGCAGTATTTT
TRBD1	TRBV27	TRBJ1-2	-	17	CASSRVWVGGRTYGYTF	TGTGCCAGCAGTCGAGTTTGGGTAGGGGGCCGCACCTATGGCTACACCTTC
TRBD1	TRBV6-5	TRBJ1-2	-	15	CASSYYGTGFYGYTF	TGTGCCAGCAGTTACTATGGGACAGGTTTCTATGGCTACACCTTC
-	TRBV14	TRBJ1-1	-	13	CASSPRRAPGAFF	TGTGCCAGCAGCCCCCGAAGGGCCCCGGGGGCTTTCTTT
-	TRBV5-6	TRBJ2-3	-	15	CASSFNGSRTDTQYF	TGTGCCAGCAGCTTCAATGGGAGCCGAACAGATACGCAGTATTTT
-	TRBV27	TRBJ2-5	-	17	CASSLSRSQGPWETQYF	TGTGCCAGCAGTCTAAGTCGGAGCCAGGGGCCATGGGAGACCCAGTACTTC
TRBD1	TRBV15	TRBJ2-7	-	19	CATSSLGSPSGTERYEQYF	TGTGCCACCAGCAGCTTGGGGTCCCCCTCCGGGACAGAGCGCTACGAGCAGTACTTC
TRBD2	TRBV13	TRBJ2-7	-	16	CASSLVPGLAFYEQYF	TGTGCCAGCAGCTTAGTCCCGGGACTAGCTTTCTACGAGCAGTACTTC